This T cell receptor beta chain emerged from a study of shared clonotypes between healthy human individuals. Study at large: For every donor, three CD4 naive, three CD4 memory, two CD8 naive and one CD8 memory plates were used.

Worth noting for this clone: The antigen remains undetermined.

V was pared by 3 bases and J by 6 bases, with 6 bases of the junction left unmatched. The CDR3 has 14 amino acids. Germline V lookup: CDR1 SGHNT, CDR2 YYREEE (reference sequence). Repertoires were generated with immunoSEQ multiplex PCR, while TCRdb's copy carries only in-frame clones and drops some. Of some 2 million clones listed, over 85% are singletons. Every contributor of samples was a Caucasian grown-up residing in Nashville, Tennessee. General study points: For sorted subsets, rarefaction showed incomplete sequencing despite large depth. Unshared clonotypes carried lower generation probabilities than those common to all four donors.

This receptor was taken from a man aged 18 to 29 in good health. V usage is TRBV5-4 and J usage is TRBJ1-2; TRBD1 agrees at 9 bases. The sequenced material came from naive CD4+ T cells sorted from blood. Noted subset: CD45RA+ positively selected. The CDR3 nucleotides read TGTGCCAGCAGCTCAGAGACAGGGGGTAATGGCTACACCTTC. Encoded protein: CASSSETGGNGYTF.